The T cell receptor beta chain described here comes from a study of T-cell reconstitution after alpha-beta-depleted transplantation in children. Regarding the study as a whole: Expanded clones from the graft, numbering several hundred, reportedly supplied alpha-beta T cells about two months after transplant. Diversity and T-cell counts at one year after transplant derived mostly from new T cells.

The CDR3 has 15 residues. Deletions cut 7 bases from V and 2 bases from J, with 19 bases between. Germline-derived CDR1 and CDR2 are SGHRS and YFSETQ. About this clonotype: The antigen is unknown.

Construction of the TCRbeta library involved unique molecular identifiers. TCRdb re-called the PCR reads with MiXCR, one entry per CDR3 protein. The sample consists of 550,000 to 800,000 distinct CDR3 sequences, under 15% of them appearing once. The origin of this receptor is a girl aged 2-9 years with congenital amegakaryocytic thrombocytopenia, due to receive a stem cell transplant. This chain joins TRBV5-1 and TRBJ2-7; possible D gene TRBD2, 5 bases. This material consisted of PBMCs, taken before TCRalphabeta/CD19-depleted stem cell transplant. The CDR3 DNA reads TGCGCCAGCTCCCCCGGAGGACCCCACACCTACGAGCAGTACTTC. It specifies CASSPGGPHTYEQYF.